The clone carrying this TCR beta chain has a handful of counts. Its cognate antigen is unknown. As for treatment: 10-day PBMC culture with coronavirus spike peptide pools or control peptides (ViraFEST assay). Negative selection yielded CD4+ T cells from day-10 cultures. The data stem from a study of vaccination and CD4 T cells after COVID-19. Across the whole study: The BNT162b2 or mRNA-1273 vaccine was given to participants in two doses.

With the Oncomine TCR Beta short-read assay, DNA from cultured CD4+ T cells was sequenced. TCRdb reanalysed the PCR reads using MiXCR and keeps one entry per CDR3 protein. The sample consists of about 20,000 distinct CDR3 sequences, roughly 51% of them appearing once. The CDR3 sequence is 14 residues long. Trimming shortened V by 4 bases and J by 6 bases, and 11 bases separated the two germline ends. CDR1 and CDR2 (germline): SGHRS, YFSETQ. The chain joins TRBV5-1 to TRBJ1-6; D is possibly TRBD1 (6 bases). The sequencing input was CD4+ T cells from blood, cultured in vitro. This TCR came from a human donor who had recovered from COVID-19. The CDR3 loop reads CASSAGAANSPLHF. CDR3 in DNA: TGCGCCAGCAGCGCAGGGGCCGCTAATTCACCCCTCCACTTT.